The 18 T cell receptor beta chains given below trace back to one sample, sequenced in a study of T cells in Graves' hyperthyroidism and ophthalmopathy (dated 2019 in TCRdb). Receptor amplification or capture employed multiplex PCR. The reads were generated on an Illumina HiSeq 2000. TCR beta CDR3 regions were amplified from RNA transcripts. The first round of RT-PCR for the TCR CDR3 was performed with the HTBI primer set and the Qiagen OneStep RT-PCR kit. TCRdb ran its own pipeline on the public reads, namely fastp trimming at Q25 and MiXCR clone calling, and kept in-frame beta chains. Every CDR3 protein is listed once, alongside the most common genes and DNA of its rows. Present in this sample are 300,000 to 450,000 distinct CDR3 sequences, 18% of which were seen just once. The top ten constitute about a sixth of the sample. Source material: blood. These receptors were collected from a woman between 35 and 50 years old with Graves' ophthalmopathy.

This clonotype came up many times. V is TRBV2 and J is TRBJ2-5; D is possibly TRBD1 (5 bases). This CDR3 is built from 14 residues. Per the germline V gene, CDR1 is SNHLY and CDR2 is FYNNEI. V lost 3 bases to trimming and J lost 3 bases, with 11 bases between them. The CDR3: CASSDSDREETQYF. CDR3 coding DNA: TGTGCCAGCAGTGATTCTGACAGAGAAGAGACCCAGTACTTC.

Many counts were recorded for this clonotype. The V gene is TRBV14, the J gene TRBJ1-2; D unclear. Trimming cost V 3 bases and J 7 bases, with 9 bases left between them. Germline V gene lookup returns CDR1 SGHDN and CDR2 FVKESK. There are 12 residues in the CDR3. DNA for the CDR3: TGTGCCAGCAGCCATCCGGGCGGTGGCTACACCTTC. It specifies CASSHPGGGYTF.

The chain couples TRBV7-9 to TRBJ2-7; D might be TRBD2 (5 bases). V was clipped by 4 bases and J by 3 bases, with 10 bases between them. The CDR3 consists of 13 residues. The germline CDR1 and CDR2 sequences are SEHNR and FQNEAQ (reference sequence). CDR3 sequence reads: CASSYGVDYEQYF. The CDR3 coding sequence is TGTGCCAGCAGCTACGGGGTGGACTACGAGCAGTACTTC.

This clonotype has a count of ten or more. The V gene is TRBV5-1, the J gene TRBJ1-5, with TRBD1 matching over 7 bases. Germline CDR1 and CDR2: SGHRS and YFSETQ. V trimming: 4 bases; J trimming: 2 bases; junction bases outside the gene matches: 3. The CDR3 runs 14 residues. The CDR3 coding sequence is TGCGCCAGCAGCATAGGGACAGGCAATCAGCCCCAGCATTTT. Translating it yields CASSIGTGNQPQHF.

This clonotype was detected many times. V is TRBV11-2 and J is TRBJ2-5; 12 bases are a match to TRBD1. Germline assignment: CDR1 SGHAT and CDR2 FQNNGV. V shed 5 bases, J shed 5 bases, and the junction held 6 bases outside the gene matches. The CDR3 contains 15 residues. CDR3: CASSEGTGGKETQYF. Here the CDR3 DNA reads TGTGCCAGCAGCGAAGGGACAGGGGGCAAGGAGACCCAGTACTTC. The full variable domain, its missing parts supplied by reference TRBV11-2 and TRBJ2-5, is EAGVAQSPRYKIIEKRQSVAFWCNPISGHATLYWYQQILGQGPKLLIQFQNNGVVDDSQLPKDRFSAERLKGVDSTLKIQPAKLEDSAVYLCASSEGTGGKETQYFGPGTRLLVL.

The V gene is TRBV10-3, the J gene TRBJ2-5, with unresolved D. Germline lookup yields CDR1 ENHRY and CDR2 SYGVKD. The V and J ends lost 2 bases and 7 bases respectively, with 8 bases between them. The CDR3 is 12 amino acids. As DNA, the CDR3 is TGTGCCATCAGTGAGGTTGCCGCGACCCAGTACTTC. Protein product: CAISEVAATQYF.

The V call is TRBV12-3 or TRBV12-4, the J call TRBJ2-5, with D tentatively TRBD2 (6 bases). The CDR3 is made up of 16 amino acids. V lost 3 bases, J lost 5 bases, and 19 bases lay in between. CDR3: CASSFPTGVGQETQYF. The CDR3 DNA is TGTGCCAGCAGTTTTCCCACGGGAGTCGGGCAGGAGACCCAGTACTTC.

The chain's CDR3 is CASKNWGQYGYTF. CDR3 DNA sequence: TGTGCCAGCAAAAACTGGGGACAATATGGCTACACCTTC. The chain has TRBV6-1 and TRBJ1-2, with D possibly being TRBD1 (6 bases). V was trimmed by 7 bases and J by 5 bases, leaving 14 bases between them. There are 13 residues in the CDR3. The V gene's germline CDR1 is MNHNS and CDR2 SASEGT.

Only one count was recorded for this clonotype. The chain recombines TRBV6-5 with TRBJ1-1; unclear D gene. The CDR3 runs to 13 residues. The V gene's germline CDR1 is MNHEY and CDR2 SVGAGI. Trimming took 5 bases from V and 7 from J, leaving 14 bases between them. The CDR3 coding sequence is TGTGCCAGCAGTATACAGAGCAGTGTTGAAGCTTTCTTT. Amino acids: CASSIQSSVEAFF.

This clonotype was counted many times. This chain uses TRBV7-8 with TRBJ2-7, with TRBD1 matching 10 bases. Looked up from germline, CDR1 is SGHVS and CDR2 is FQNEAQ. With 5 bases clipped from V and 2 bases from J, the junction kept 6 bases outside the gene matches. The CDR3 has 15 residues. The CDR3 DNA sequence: TGTGCCAGCAGCCCCAGGGACAGGGGCACCTACGAGCAGTACTTC. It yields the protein CASSPRDRGTYEQYF.

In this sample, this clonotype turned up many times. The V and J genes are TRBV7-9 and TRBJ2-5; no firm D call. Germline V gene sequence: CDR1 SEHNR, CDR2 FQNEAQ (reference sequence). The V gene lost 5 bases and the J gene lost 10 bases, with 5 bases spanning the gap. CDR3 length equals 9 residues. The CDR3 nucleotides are TGTGCCAGCAGCCCGCACCAGTACTTC. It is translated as CASSPHQYF.

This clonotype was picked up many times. The DNA for the CDR3 is TGTGCCAGCAGTGAAGCCGAGACCCAGTACTTC. Translating it yields CASSEAETQYF. The chain uses TRBV6-1 and TRBJ2-5; D unresolved. This CDR3 is built from 11 residues. Germline V gene data show CDR1 as MNHNS and CDR2 as SASEGT. The ends were cut back, 0 bases at V and 5 bases at J, with 1 base in the middle.

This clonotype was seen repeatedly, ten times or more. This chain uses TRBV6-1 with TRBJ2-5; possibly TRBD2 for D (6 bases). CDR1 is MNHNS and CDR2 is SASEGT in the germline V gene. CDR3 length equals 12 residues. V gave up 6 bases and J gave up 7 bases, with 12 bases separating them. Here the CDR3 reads CASSDLGGTQYF. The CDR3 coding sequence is TGTGCCAGCAGCGACCTCGGGGGGACCCAGTACTTC.

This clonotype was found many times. The CDR3 region has the DNA TGTGCCAGCAGTTACCCGAATTTGAGGGCAACCAAAAACATTCAGTACTTC. Translation: CASSYPNLRATKNIQYF. The chain couples TRBV6-2 or TRBV6-3 to TRBJ2-4, with D perhaps matching TRBD2 (5 bases). From germline, CDR1 is MNHEY and CDR2 SVGEGT. Trimming removed 2 bases at V and 2 bases at J, with 16 bases between. The CDR3 is made up of 17 amino acids.

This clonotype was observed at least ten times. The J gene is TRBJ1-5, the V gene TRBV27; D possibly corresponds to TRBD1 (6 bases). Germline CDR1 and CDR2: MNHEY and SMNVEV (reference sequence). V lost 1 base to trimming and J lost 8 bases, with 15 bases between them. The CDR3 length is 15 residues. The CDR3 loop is CASSLLGGPSEPQHF. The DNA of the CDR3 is TGTGCCAGCAGTTTATTAGGGGGGCCGAGTGAGCCCCAGCATTTT.

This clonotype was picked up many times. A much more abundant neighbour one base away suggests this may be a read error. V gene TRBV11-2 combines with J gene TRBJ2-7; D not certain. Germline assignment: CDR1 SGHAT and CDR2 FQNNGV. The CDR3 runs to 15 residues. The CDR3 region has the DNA TGTGCCAACAGCTTAGATCTAGGGTGGCTGGACGAGCAGTACTTC. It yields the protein CANSLDLGWLDEQYF.

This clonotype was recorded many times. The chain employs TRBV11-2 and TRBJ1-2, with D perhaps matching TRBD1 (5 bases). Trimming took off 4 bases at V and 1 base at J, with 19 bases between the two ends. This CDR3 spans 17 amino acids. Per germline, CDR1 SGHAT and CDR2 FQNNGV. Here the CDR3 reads CASSSIRSRGNNYGYTF. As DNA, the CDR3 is TGTGCCAGCAGCTCTATACGTTCAAGGGGAAATAACTATGGCTACACCTTC.

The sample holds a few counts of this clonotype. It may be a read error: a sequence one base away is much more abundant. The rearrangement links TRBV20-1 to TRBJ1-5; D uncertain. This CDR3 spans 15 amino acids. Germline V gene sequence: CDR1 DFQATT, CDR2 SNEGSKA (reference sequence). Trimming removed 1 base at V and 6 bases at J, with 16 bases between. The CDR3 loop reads CSARAGIGWSQPQHF. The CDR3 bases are TGCAGTGCTAGAGCCGGGATCGGGTGGAGTCAGCCCCAGCATTTT.